Following are 12 T cell receptor beta chains from one sample sequenced in a study of beta chain features in type 1 diabetes. Antigens for these TCRs are unknown. Broader study findings: Among patients with Type 1 diabetes, TCRB CDR3s were moderately but significantly shorter in every one of the four CD4+ subsets.

Isolated RNA was reverse transcribed in full, so expressed TCRB transcripts were sequenced. Assay used: immunoSEQ multiplex PCR; TCRdb lists only in-frame clones, some missing. The table includes roughly 180,000 clones, 7.5% to 8.5% detected once. Sequencing used central memory CD4+ T cells from blood. The receptors stem from a man aged 18-30 years with type 1 diabetes.

Concerning this clone: The same CDR3 is also encoded by other DNA sequences in this sample. V is TRBV18 and J is TRBJ2-5; no definite D call. The CDR3 covers 12 residues. V was cut by 3 bases and J by 5 bases, with 7 bases left in between. CDR1 is KGHSH and CDR2 is LQKENI in the germline V gene. CDR3: CASSPSRETQYF. The CDR3 DNA sequence: TGTGCCAGCTCACCCTCGAGGGAGACCCAGTACTTC.

The gene calls are TRBV7-2 and TRBJ1-2; no clear D. The CDR3 totals 13 residues. Per the germline V gene, CDR1 is SGHTA and CDR2 is FQGNSA. V lost 0 bases, J lost 6 bases, and 8 bases lay in between. Here the CDR3 reads CASSLAPGNGYTF. DNA for the CDR3: TGTGCCAGCAGCTTAGCCCCGGGAAATGGCTACACCTTC.

The chain combines TRBV5-1 with TRBJ1-4; 11 nucleotides match TRBD1. Trimming cost V 4 bases and J 7 bases; bases outside gene matches: 3. This CDR3 region has 14 residues. Germline CDR1 is SGHRS and CDR2 is YFSETQ. The CDR3 nucleotides read TGCGCCAGCAGCCGGGACAGGGGGTTTGAAAAACTGTTTTTT. Its translation: CASSRDRGFEKLFF.

V is TRBV9 and J is TRBJ2-7; 9 nucleotides line up with TRBD2. Trimming removed 3 bases from V and 6 bases from J; junction bases left unmatched: 7. In germline, CDR1 is SGDLS, CDR2 YYNGEE. CDR3 length: 14 residues. DNA for the CDR3: TGTGCCAGCAGCGCAACTAGCGGGCTTGGCGAGCAGTACTTC. Residues: CASSATSGLGEQYF. The variable domain in full, with the rest retrieved from reference TRBV9 and TRBJ2-7, is DSGVTQTPKHLITATGQRVTLRCSPRSGDLSVYWYQQSLDQGLQFLIQYYNGEERAKGNILERFSAQQFPDLHSELNLSSLELGDSALYFCASSATSGLGEQYFGPGTRLTVT.

The chain links TRBV27 to TRBJ1-6, with D maybe TRBD1 (6 bases). Germline CDR1 and CDR2: MNHEY and SMNVEV (reference sequence). This CDR3 is built from 16 residues. V dropped 3 bases and J dropped 9 bases, with 18 bases sitting between them. CDR3 coding DNA: TGTGCCAGCAGTTTCATCTCCAGGGGTTGGCTTTCACCCCTCCACTTT. Protein: CASSFISRGWLSPLHF.

This clone showed up just a few times. The J gene is TRBJ2-5, the V gene TRBV11-2; weak D call: TRBD2 (5 bases). This CDR3 region has 13 residues. V was trimmed by 5 bases and J by 1 base, leaving 8 bases between them. Germline-derived CDR1 and CDR2 are SGHAT and FQNNGV. CDR3 in amino acids: CASSRERQETQYF. For the CDR3, the DNA is TGTGCCAGCAGCAGGGAGCGCCAAGAGACCCAGTACTTC.

The chain joins TRBV5-1 to TRBJ2-1; tentatively, D is TRBD1 (5 bases). V was shortened by 2 bases and J by 5 bases, with 8 bases between the two germline ends. The CDR3 length is 13 residues. CDR1 and CDR2 from the germline V gene are SGHRS and YFSETQ. Written as DNA, the CDR3 is TGCGCCAGCAGCTTCCAGGGAAACAATGAGCAGTTCTTC. It codes for CASSFQGNNEQFF.

V usage is TRBV11-2 and J usage is TRBJ2-2; D remains ambiguous. Germline loops: CDR1 SGHAT, CDR2 FQNNGV. The CDR3 consists of 14 residues. V dropped 0 bases and J dropped 6 bases, with 8 bases sitting between them. The CDR3 here is CASSLEYSPGELFF. The CDR3 DNA follows: TGTGCCAGCAGCTTAGAGTACAGCCCCGGGGAGCTGTTTTTT. The full variable domain, its missing parts supplied by reference TRBV11-2 and TRBJ2-2, is EAGVAQSPRYKIIEKRQSVAFWCNPISGHATLYWYQQILGQGPKLLIQFQNNGVVDDSQLPKDRFSAERLKGVDSTLKIQPAKLEDSAVYLCASSLEYSPGELFFGEGSRLTVL.

This clone was counted between two and nine times. This rearrangement joins TRBV4-2 to TRBJ2-3; possible D gene TRBD2, 6 bases. The length of the CDR3 is 16 residues. The germline V and J ends were trimmed by 0 bases and 2 bases, with 12 bases remaining between them. Looked up from germline, CDR1 is LGHNA and CDR2 is YNFKEQ. The CDR3 is CASSQDRGYLTDTQYF. The CDR3, as DNA: TGTGCCAGCAGCCAAGATCGGGGGTACCTCACAGATACGCAGTATTTT.

This clone has just a few counts. The CDR3 here is CSVHSNYGYTF. In DNA, the CDR3 is TGCAGCGTGCACAGTAACTATGGCTACACCTTC. The V call is TRBV29-1, the J call TRBJ1-2, with D hard to call. Trimming pared 6 bases from V and 1 base from J, leaving 6 bases between. The CDR3 runs to 11 residues. Per the germline V gene, CDR1 is SQVTM and CDR2 is ANQGSEA.

As concerns this clone: Different DNA sequences within this sample yield the same CDR3. This chain joins TRBV15 and TRBJ2-7; D is unresolved. The CDR3 contains 13 residues. V was clipped by 0 bases and J by 4 bases, with 7 bases between them. Germline V gene sequence: CDR1 LNHNV, CDR2 YYDKDF (reference sequence). CDR3 residues: CATSRDTGYEQYF. CDR3 in DNA: TGTGCCACCAGCAGAGATACGGGTTACGAGCAGTACTTC.

The V call is TRBV19, the J call TRBJ2-5, with 11 positions matching TRBD1. Losses at the gene ends were 5 bases for V and 5 bases for J; bases not matched to a gene: 10. This CDR3 spans 16 amino acids. From germline, CDR1 is LNHDA and CDR2 SQIVND (reference sequence). The CDR3: CASSPRTGGNMETQYF. In nucleotides, the CDR3 is TGTGCCAGTAGTCCACGGACAGGGGGCAACATGGAGACCCAGTACTTC.